This is a list of T cell receptor beta chains from one sample in a study of blood T cell repertoires in COVID-19. Here immunoSEQ multiplex PCR was the method, and the copy in TCRdb shows in-frame clones only, minus some. The repertoire holds 150,000 to 200,000 clones, with 80% to 85% as singletons. Input material: PBMCs or T cells enriched from blood (not recorded which). The receptor set was obtained from a man aged 40-55 years who had recovered from COVID-19. Each CDR3 is given with its conserved first and last residue. D genes are given only for firm matches. Where a row states a size, it is once, few, many or the class of an expanded clone; other rows omit it.

size: NA; D: TRBD2; V: TRBV15; J: TRBJ2-5; CDR3: CATSQSGASQETQYF; DNA: TGTGCCACCAGTCAAAGCGGGGCCTCACAAGAGACCCAGTACTTC
size: NA; D: TRBD2; V: TRBV2; J: TRBJ2-7; CDR3: CASRYSGGEQYF; DNA: TGTGCCAGCAGATACAGCGGGGGCGAGCAGTACTTC
size: NA; D: TRBD2; V: TRBV18; J: TRBJ2-3; CDR3: CASSPGPSGGPQDTQYF; DNA: TGTGCCAGCTCACCGGGTCCTAGCGGGGGGCCTCAAGATACGCAGTATTTT
size: NA; D: TRBD2; V: TRBV7-2; J: TRBJ2-2; CDR3: CASSDASGGGTGELFF; DNA: TGTGCCAGCAGCGACGCTAGCGGGGGAGGCACCGGGGAGCTGTTTTTT
size: NA; D: TRBD1; V: TRBV7-2; J: TRBJ1-2; CDR3: CASSNPGQQGYTF; DNA: TGTGCCAGCAGCAACCCGGGACAGCAAGGCTACACCTTC
size: NA; D: TRBD1; V: TRBV2; J: TRBJ2-5; CDR3: CASRRDRGPPETQYF; DNA: TGTGCCAGCAGGCGGGACAGGGGGCCCCCAGAGACCCAGTACTTC
size: once; D: NA; V: TRBV6-6; J: TRBJ2-2; CDR3: CASSPRGGLNTGELFF; DNA: TGTGCCAGCAGTCCCCGAGGCGGCCTGAACACCGGGGAGCTGTTTTTT
size: NA; D: NA; V: TRBV25-1; J: TRBJ1-1; CDR3: CASNGIAEAFF; DNA: TGTGCCAGCAATGGTATAGCCGAAGCTTTCTTT
size: NA; D: NA; V: TRBV6-1; J: TRBJ2-1; CDR3: CASSEVRGEQFF; DNA: TGTGCCAGCAGTGAAGTTAGAGGCGAGCAGTTCTTC
size: NA; D: NA; V: TRBV5-1; J: TRBJ1-3; CDR3: CASSAGWRDSGNTIYF; DNA: TGCGCCAGCTCCGCAGGATGGCGCGACTCTGGAAACACCATATATTTT
size: NA; D: NA; V: TRBV5-1; J: TRBJ2-3; CDR3: CASSKGGTDTQYF; DNA: TGCGCCAGCAGCAAGGGGGGCACAGATACGCAGTATTTT
size: NA; D: NA; V: TRBV6-1; J: TRBJ2-7; CDR3: CASSEVSLSSYEQYF; DNA: TGTGCCAGCAGTGAAGTTTCACTATCTTCCTACGAGCAGTACTTC
size: NA; D: TRBD1; V: TRBV28; J: TRBJ2-7; CDR3: CASSPGGQGDEQYF; DNA: TGTGCCAGCAGCCCAGGGGGACAGGGGGACGAGCAGTACTTC
size: NA; D: NA; V: TRBV11-2; J: TRBJ1-2; CDR3: CASSLGQGNRYGYTF; DNA: TGTGCCAGCAGCTTAGGCCAGGGGAATAGGTATGGCTACACCTTC
size: once; D: TRBD2; V: TRBV3-1/TRBV3-2; J: TRBJ2-7; CDR3: CASSQGTSGGYEQYF; DNA: TGTGCCAGCAGCCAAGGTACTAGCGGGGGCTACGAGCAGTACTTC
size: NA; D: NA; V: TRBV18; J: TRBJ1-5; CDR3: CASSPATGLDNQPQHF; DNA: TGTGCCAGCTCACCCGCTACAGGGTTGGACAATCAGCCCCAGCATTTT
size: NA; D: TRBD2; V: TRBV5-1; J: TRBJ2-5; CDR3: CASSLSLAGGQETQYF; DNA: TGCGCCAGCAGCTTGAGCCTAGCGGGGGGACAAGAGACCCAGTACTTC
size: NA; D: NA; V: TRBV10-3; J: TRBJ2-3; CDR3: CAISVLNIVYTQYF; DNA: TGTGCCATCAGTGTCTTGAACATTGTCTATACGCAGTATTTT
size: NA; D: NA; V: TRBV15; J: TRBJ2-7; CDR3: CATSRASGPYEQYF; DNA: TGTGCCACCAGCAGGGCCAGCGGACCCTACGAGCAGTACTTC
size: NA; D: NA; V: TRBV20-1; J: TRBJ1-2; CDR3: CSASLRDYGYTF; DNA: TGCAGTGCTAGTCTCAGGGACTATGGCTACACCTTC
size: NA; D: NA; V: TRBV19; J: TRBJ1-2; CDR3: CASSNPRGSYGYTF; DNA: TGTGCCAGTAGTAACCCCCGGGGGAGCTATGGCTACACCTTC
size: NA; D: TRBD1; V: TRBV5-1; J: TRBJ2-7; CDR3: CASSTGQGIRDEQYF; DNA: TGCGCCAGCAGCACGGGACAGGGTATTAGGGACGAGCAGTACTTC
size: NA; D: NA; V: TRBV28; J: TRBJ1-5; CDR3: CASSLASNQPQHF; DNA: TGTGCCAGCAGTTTGGCCAGCAATCAGCCCCAGCATTTT
size: few; D: NA; V: TRBV5-1; J: TRBJ1-3; CDR3: CASSGGQSSGNTIYF; DNA: TGCGCCAGCAGCGGCGGACAGAGCTCTGGAAACACCATATATTTT
size: NA; D: TRBD1; V: TRBV7-9; J: TRBJ1-4; CDR3: CASSRAGGQEKLFF; DNA: TGTGCCAGCAGCCGGGCAGGGGGCCAGGAAAAACTGTTTTTT
size: NA; D: NA; V: TRBV9; J: TRBJ1-6; CDR3: CASSVAEGPNSPLHF; DNA: TGTGCCAGCAGCGTAGCTGAGGGTCCTAATTCACCCCTCCACTTT
size: NA; D: NA; V: TRBV6-5; J: TRBJ1-1; CDR3: CASSFSTRQNTEAFF; DNA: TGTGCCAGCAGTTTCTCTACACGCCAGAACACTGAAGCTTTCTTT
size: few; D: TRBD2; V: TRBV5-4; J: TRBJ2-5; CDR3: CASSLARTSGGGSETQYF; DNA: TGTGCCAGCAGCTTGGCCCGGACTAGCGGGGGGGGCTCTGAGACCCAGTACTTC
size: NA; D: NA; V: TRBV19; J: TRBJ1-2; CDR3: CASSIRGAGYGYTF; DNA: TGTGCCAGTAGCATCCGGGGGGCTGGCTATGGCTACACCTTC
size: NA; D: TRBD1; V: TRBV3-1/TRBV3-2; J: TRBJ1-1; CDR3: CASSPRQGATEAFF; DNA: TGTGCCAGCAGCCCCCGTCAGGGGGCGACTGAAGCTTTCTTT
size: NA; D: NA; V: TRBV19; J: TRBJ2-1; CDR3: CASSIGSPGEQFF; DNA: TGTGCCAGTAGTATAGGGTCCCCAGGGGAGCAGTTCTTC
size: NA; D: NA; V: TRBV4-2; J: TRBJ2-3; CDR3: CASSRNAARADTQYF; DNA: TGTGCCAGCAGCCGAAACGCCGCGAGGGCAGATACGCAGTATTTT
size: once; D: TRBD1; V: TRBV4-2; J: TRBJ1-2; CDR3: CASSQPGQGAEDYGYTF; DNA: TGTGCCAGCAGCCAGCCGGGACAGGGGGCCGAAGACTATGGCTACACCTTC
size: NA; D: NA; V: TRBV5-1; J: TRBJ2-2; CDR3: CASSRRETGELFF; DNA: TGCGCCAGCAGCCGAAGAGAGACCGGGGAGCTGTTTTTT
size: NA; D: TRBD1; V: TRBV15; J: TRBJ2-3; CDR3: CATSNPTGDSRTDTQYF; DNA: TGTGCCACCAGCAACCCGACAGGGGATTCGCGCACAGATACGCAGTATTTT
size: NA; D: TRBD1; V: TRBV5-4; J: TRBJ1-2; CDR3: CASREQGAGGYTF; DNA: TGTGCCAGCAGAGAACAGGGGGCCGGTGGCTACACCTTC
size: few; D: TRBD1; V: TRBV5-1; J: TRBJ1-2; CDR3: CASSLDRGRSYGYTF; DNA: TGCGCCAGCAGCTTGGACAGGGGGCGCAGCTATGGCTACACCTTC
size: NA; D: NA; V: TRBV11-2; J: TRBJ1-5; CDR3: CASSLDPQGSNQPQHF; DNA: TGTGCCAGCAGCTTAGACCCACAGGGCAGCAATCAGCCCCAGCATTTT
size: few; D: NA; V: TRBV18; J: TRBJ2-2; CDR3: CASSLRNTGELFF; DNA: TGTGCCAGCTCCCTACGGAACACCGGGGAGCTGTTTTTT
size: NA; D: NA; V: TRBV29-1; J: TRBJ1-1; CDR3: CSVDDRNTEAFF; DNA: TGCAGCGTGGATGACAGGAACACTGAAGCTTTCTTT
size: NA; D: NA; V: TRBV7-2; J: TRBJ1-2; CDR3: CASSLGLADGYTF; DNA: TGTGCCAGCAGCTTAGGCCTGGCGGATGGCTACACCTTC
size: NA; D: NA; V: TRBV5-5; J: TRBJ2-7; CDR3: CASSPISGGQYEQYF; DNA: TGTGCCAGCAGCCCCATAAGTGGGGGCCAATACGAGCAGTACTTC
size: NA; D: NA; V: TRBV5-6; J: TRBJ1-6; CDR3: CASSHGGPKSLSPLHF; DNA: TGTGCCAGCAGCCACGGAGGACCTAAATCCCTTTCACCCCTCCACTTT
size: NA; D: TRBD1; V: TRBV2; J: TRBJ1-6; CDR3: CASRMDRGSYNSPLHF; DNA: TGTGCCAGCAGAATGGACAGGGGGTCCTATAATTCACCCCTCCACTTT
size: NA; D: NA; V: TRBV5-5; J: TRBJ1-6; CDR3: CASIATGNNSPLHF; DNA: TGTGCCAGCATCGCTACAGGGAATAATTCACCCCTCCACTTT
size: NA; D: NA; V: TRBV5-1; J: TRBJ2-7; CDR3: CASPTQTATYEQYF; DNA: TGCGCCAGCCCAACCCAGACAGCGACTTACGAGCAGTACTTC
size: NA; D: TRBD1; V: TRBV28; J: TRBJ1-1; CDR3: CASIPGQGRSEAFF; DNA: TGTGCCAGCATACCGGGACAGGGACGTTCTGAAGCTTTCTTT
size: NA; D: TRBD1; V: TRBV6-6; J: TRBJ2-7; CDR3: CASSWGQGAYSYEQYF; DNA: TGTGCCAGCAGTTGGGGACAGGGGGCTTACTCCTACGAGCAGTACTTC
size: NA; D: TRBD1; V: TRBV2; J: TRBJ1-2; CDR3: CASREDRDYGYTF; DNA: TGTGCCAGCAGGGAAGACAGGGACTATGGCTACACCTTC
size: NA; D: NA; V: TRBV18; J: TRBJ1-2; CDR3: CASSPTTGMNPYGYTF; DNA: TGTGCCAGCTCACCCACGACAGGCATGAACCCCTATGGCTACACCTTC
size: NA; D: TRBD1; V: TRBV5-6; J: TRBJ2-5; CDR3: CASSPRLGGWETQYF; DNA: TGTGCCAGCAGCCCACGTCTAGGGGGCTGGGAGACCCAGTACTTC
size: NA; D: TRBD1; V: TRBV3-1/TRBV3-2; J: TRBJ2-5; CDR3: CASSQDLLKRVLGQGIETQYF; DNA: TGTGCCAGCAGCCAAGATCTCCTAAAACGAGTCTTGGGACAGGGGATTGAGACCCAGTACTTC
size: NA; D: NA; V: TRBV3-1/TRBV3-2; J: TRBJ1-2; CDR3: CASSQASRGYTF; DNA: TGTGCCAGCAGCCAAGCTTCTAGAGGCTACACCTTC
size: NA; D: TRBD1; V: TRBV10-1; J: TRBJ1-1; CDR3: CARPEDRGGRLGTEAFF; DNA: TGCGCCAGACCCGAAGACAGGGGGGGGCGCTTAGGGACTGAAGCTTTCTTT
size: NA; D: NA; V: TRBV6-5; J: TRBJ1-4; CDR3: CASSPTTNEKLFF; DNA: TGTGCCAGCAGTCCTACCACCAATGAAAAACTGTTTTTT
size: NA; D: TRBD1; V: TRBV15; J: TRBJ1-4; CDR3: CASRTGHNEKLFF; DNA: TGTGCCTCACGGACAGGCCACAATGAAAAACTGTTTTTT
size: NA; D: NA; V: TRBV24-1; J: TRBJ2-3; CDR3: CATSAGGTDTQYF; DNA: TGTGCCACTTCTGCCGGGGGCACAGATACGCAGTATTTT
size: NA; D: NA; V: TRBV5-1; J: TRBJ1-1; CDR3: CASSFQGSNTEAFF; DNA: TGCGCCAGCAGCTTTCAGGGTTCGAACACTGAAGCTTTCTTT
size: NA; D: TRBD1; V: TRBV30; J: TRBJ1-1; CDR3: CAWKWTGPEAFF; DNA: TGTGCCTGGAAGTGGACAGGGCCCGAAGCTTTCTTT
size: NA; D: TRBD1; V: TRBV5-1; J: TRBJ1-1; CDR3: CASSLGQGDRTEAFF; DNA: TGCGCCAGCAGCTTGGGGCAGGGGGATCGCACTGAAGCTTTCTTT